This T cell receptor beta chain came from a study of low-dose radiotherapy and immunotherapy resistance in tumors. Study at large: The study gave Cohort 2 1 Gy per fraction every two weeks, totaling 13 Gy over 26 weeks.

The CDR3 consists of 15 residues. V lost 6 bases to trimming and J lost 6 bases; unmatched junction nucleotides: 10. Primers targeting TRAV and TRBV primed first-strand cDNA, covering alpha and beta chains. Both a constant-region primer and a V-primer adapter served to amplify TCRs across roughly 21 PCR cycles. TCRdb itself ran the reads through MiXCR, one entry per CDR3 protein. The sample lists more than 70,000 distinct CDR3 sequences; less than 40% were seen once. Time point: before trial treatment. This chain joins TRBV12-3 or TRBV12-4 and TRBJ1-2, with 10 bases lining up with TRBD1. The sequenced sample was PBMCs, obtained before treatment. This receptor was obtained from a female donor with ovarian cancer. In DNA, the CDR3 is TGTGCCAGCAGACCCACGGGACAGGGGAGAGATGGCTACACCTTC. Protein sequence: CASRPTGQGRDGYTF.